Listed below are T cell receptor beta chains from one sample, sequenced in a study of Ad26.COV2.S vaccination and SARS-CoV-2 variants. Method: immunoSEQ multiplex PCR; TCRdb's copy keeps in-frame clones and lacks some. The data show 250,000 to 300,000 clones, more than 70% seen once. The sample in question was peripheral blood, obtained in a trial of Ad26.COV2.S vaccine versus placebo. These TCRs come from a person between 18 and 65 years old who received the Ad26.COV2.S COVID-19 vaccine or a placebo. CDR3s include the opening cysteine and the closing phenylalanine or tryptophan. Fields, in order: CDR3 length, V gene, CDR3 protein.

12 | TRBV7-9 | CASSLRQGKAFF
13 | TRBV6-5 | CASIGGLGTEAFF
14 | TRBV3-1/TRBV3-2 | CASSQRGYNEKLFF
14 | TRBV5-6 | CASSLSGGNQPQHF
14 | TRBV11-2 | CASSLSGAREPQHF
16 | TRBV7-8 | CASSPPGTAINQPQHF
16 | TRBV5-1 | CASSSGQGVPTYEQYF
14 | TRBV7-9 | CASSQGGVGYEQYF
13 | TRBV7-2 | CASSTRDKGEQFF
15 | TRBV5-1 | CASRHGGENNYGYTF
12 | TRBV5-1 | CASSSGSYEQYF
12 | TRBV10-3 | CAVTGGGNTIYF
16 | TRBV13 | CASSLQTGSNTGELFF
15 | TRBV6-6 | CATLQGGLTNQPQHF
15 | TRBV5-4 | CASSFAGVGTGELFF
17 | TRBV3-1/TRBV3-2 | CASSPGIDTSGANVLTF
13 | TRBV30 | CAWRRQGGEKLFF
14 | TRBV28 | CASSAPGTAYEQYF
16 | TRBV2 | CASSDAEGLRGETQYF
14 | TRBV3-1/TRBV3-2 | CASSQASPAGVQYF
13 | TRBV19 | CASSIVGSYEQYF
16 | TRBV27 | CASSSHREGAVSRLYF
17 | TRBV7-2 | CASSLGTGGSLNQPQHF
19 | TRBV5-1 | CASSLLGGAGLSSYNEQFF
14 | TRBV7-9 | CASSLVRTGNEQFF
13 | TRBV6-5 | CASRGTGGLGYTF
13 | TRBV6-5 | CASTQGADQPQHF
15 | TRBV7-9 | CASSLGQGSSYEQYF
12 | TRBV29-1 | CSVRGMNTEAFF
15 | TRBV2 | CASRPGTGDSEKLFF
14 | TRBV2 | CASSTQGGNSPLHF
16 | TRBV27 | CASRPYGDRGGQPQHF
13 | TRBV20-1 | CSASGIRDTEAFF
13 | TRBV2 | CASSAGQGVGYTF
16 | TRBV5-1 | CASSLQRTGMNTEAFF
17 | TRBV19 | CASSDTRPDRFGYEQYF
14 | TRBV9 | CASSVDGINEKLFF
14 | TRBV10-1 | CASSDRTATGEQYF
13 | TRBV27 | CASSTFRGYGYTF
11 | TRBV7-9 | CASRPLDTQYF
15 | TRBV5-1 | CASSITGTRNTEAFF
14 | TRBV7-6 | CASSLGTVNTEAFF
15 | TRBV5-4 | CASSLSGTGAYEQYF
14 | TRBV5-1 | CASSFTVMNTEAFF
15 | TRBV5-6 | CASSRYYSTPMGYTF
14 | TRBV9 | CASSPTATNEKLFF
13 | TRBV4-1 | CASKSGNYNEQFF
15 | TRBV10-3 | CAISEGQGRNQPQHF
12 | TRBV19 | CASRENTGELFF
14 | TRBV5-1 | CASSLGRLQETQYF
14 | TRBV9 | CASSVAEYDYGYTF
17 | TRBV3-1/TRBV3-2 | CASSQAPKDVYQETQYF
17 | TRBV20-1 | CSASRVEGQGRNNEQFF
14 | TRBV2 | CASKPRGGAYEQYF
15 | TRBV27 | CASSLSPGGNYGYTF
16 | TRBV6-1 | CASSDSGLPSDYGYTF
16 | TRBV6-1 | CASSEESGAFNQPQHF
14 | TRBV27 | CASSLDRGTYEQYF
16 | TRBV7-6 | CASSLNVRGFADTQYF